The entry below describes one T cell receptor beta chain. This sample was taken from a study of cytomegalovirus exposure and HLA in healthy donors. This CDR3 has 15 residues. The germline gives CDR1 MRHNA, CDR2 SNTAGT. Trimming left V 7 bases short and J 7 bases short, with 19 bases between. 60 Vbeta and 13 Jbeta primers were used in PCR. Generated by immunoSEQ multiplex PCR, the TCRdb table keeps only in-frame clones and is missing some. The data show around 220,000 clones, about 74% seen once. Sequenced: PBMCs. This clonotype originated in a man aged 35-49 years in good health and CMV-seronegative. V and J are TRBV6-4 and TRBJ2-2, with a weak D call TRBD1 (5 bases). CDR3 in amino acids: CASKSTPTRDGELFF. CDR3 DNA sequence: TGTGCCAGCAAGTCCACCCCCACCAGGGACGGGGAGCTGTTTTTT.